What follows are 18 T cell receptor beta chains derived from one specimen sequenced in a study of human CD8 memory T cell subsets. It was UMI-labeled 5' RACE by which the TCR beta libraries were made. TCRdb reworked the 5' RACE reads into one entry per CDR3 protein, no DNA. Recorded for this sample: 7,000 to 9,500 distinct CDR3 sequences. The specimen was CD8+ T cells from PBMCs. The receptors shown here come from a human donor in good health.

The rearrangement links TRBV7-2 to TRBJ2-7. Germline V CDR1 and CDR2: SGHTA, FQGNSA. The length of the CDR3 is 13 residues. The CDR3 protein is CASLGGSSYEQYF.

The gene calls are TRBV30 and TRBJ2-1; TCRdb selects TRBD2, and the lack of DNA leaves this call unchecked. This CDR3 spans 16 amino acids. Germline V gene sequence: CDR1 GTSNPN, CDR2 SVGIG (reference sequence). The CDR3 is CAWSVRSSGGVNEQFF.

The rearrangement uses TRBV29-1 and TRBJ2-5; TCRdb reports TRBD1, a call that lacks DNA to check it against. Germline CDR1 reads SQVTM; CDR2 reads ANQGSEA. The CDR3 spans 15 residues. CDR3 sequence reads: CSVVQGDRYEETQYF. The full variable domain, completed using reference TRBV29-1 and TRBJ2-5, is SAVISQKPSRDICQRGTSLTIQCQVDSQVTMMFWYRQQPGQSLTLIATANQGSEATYESGFVIDKFPISRPNLTFSTLTVSNMSPEDSSIYLCSVVQGDRYEETQYFGPGTRLLVL.

Measured by frequency, this clonotype is medium-sized (0.01 to 0.1%). The gene calls are TRBV9 and TRBJ1-5; as DNA is missing, the TRBD1 call by TCRdb cannot be tested. CDR1 and CDR2 (germline): SGDLS, YYNGEE. The CDR3 runs 15 residues. CDR3 amino acids: CASSQQGAINQPQHF. Using reference TRBV9 and TRBJ1-5 for the parts outside the CDR3, the full variable domain is DSGVTQTPKHLITATGQRVTLRCSPRSGDLSVYWYQQSLDQGLQFLIQYYNGEERAKGNILERFSAQQFPDLHSELNLSSLELGDSALYFCASSQQGAINQPQHFGDGTRLSIL.

The chain links TRBV6-1 to TRBJ2-1; the D gene TCRdb calls, TRBD2, cannot be checked with no DNA. This CDR3 contains 17 residues. Germline V gene lookup returns CDR1 MNHNS and CDR2 SASEGT. CDR3 amino acids: CASSEATGLATYNEQFF.

The chain has TRBV9 and TRBJ2-3; the TCRdb call, TRBD1, lacks DNA for checking. The CDR3 is 14 residues long. Germline-derived CDR1 and CDR2 are SGDLS and YYNGEE. This chain's CDR3 is CASSSRTETDTQYF.

This clonotype ranks as medium-sized in terms of frequency. This chain links TRBV20-1 with TRBJ1-2; TCRdb's D call, TRBD1, is unchecked because there is no DNA. From germline, CDR1 is DFQATT and CDR2 SNEGSKA (reference sequence). The CDR3 has 17 residues. This CDR3 is CSAREETGGAVSYGYTF.

This chain joins TRBV12-5 and TRBJ2-1; TCRdb names TRBD2, which stays unverified in the absence of DNA. CDR1 and CDR2 (germline): LGHNT, FRNRAP. This CDR3 spans 18 amino acids. This CDR3 reads CASGSPSPAGESYNEQFF.

V and J are TRBV3-1 and TRBJ2-7. CDR3 length: 11 amino acids. Germline V gene data show CDR1 as LGHDT and CDR2 as YNNKEL (reference sequence). The CDR3 is CASSLNYEQYF.

The gene calls are TRBV10-3 and TRBJ1-1. Germline V gene data show CDR1 as ENHRY and CDR2 as SYGVKD. There are 17 residues in the CDR3. The CDR3 sequence: CAISESVAGTSNTEAFF.

This clonotype is called medium-sized (0.01 to 0.1%) based on its frequency. The CDR3 is CASSQKRGELFF. The chain is built from TRBV7-8 and TRBJ2-2; the TCRdb D gene call, TRBD2, has no DNA to confirm it. The CDR3 is 12 residues long. Looked up from germline, CDR1 is SGHVS and CDR2 is FQNEAQ.

This chain uses TRBV29-1 with TRBJ2-5; as DNA is missing, the TRBD2 call by TCRdb cannot be tested. The CDR3 is 13 residues long. Germline V lookup: CDR1 SQVTM, CDR2 ANQGSEA. CDR3 region: CSGRLAGVETQYF.

The genes are TRBV12-3 or TRBV12-4 and TRBJ1-1. The CDR3 sequence is 13 residues long. CDR3: CASSLAGNTEAFF.

The genes are TRBV7-9 and TRBJ1-6; without DNA, the TCRdb call of TRBD1 cannot be checked. CDR3 length: 14 residues. Looked up from germline, CDR1 is SEHNR and CDR2 is FQNEAQ (reference sequence). The CDR3 protein is CAVPQDGHNSPLHF.

The V call is TRBV20-1, the J call TRBJ2-3; absent DNA, TCRdb's TRBD1 call cannot be checked. The CDR3 has 15 amino acids. Germline values: CDR1 DFQATT, CDR2 SNEGSKA (reference sequence). CDR3 region: CSARDLTGHPDTQYF.

The chain has TRBV7-3 and TRBJ2-1; checking the TCRdb D call of TRBD2 is not possible without DNA. Germline values: CDR1 SGHTA, CDR2 FQGTGA. The length of the CDR3 is 13 residues. CDR3 in amino acids: CASSMTTYNEQFF.

The CDR3 loop is CASSLDREGDTGELFF. The chain recombines TRBV5-6 with TRBJ2-2; TCRdb's D call, TRBD2, is unchecked because there is no DNA. CDR3 length: 16 residues. In germline, CDR1 is SGHDT, CDR2 YYEEEE. The full variable domain, completed using reference TRBV5-6 and TRBJ2-2, is DAGVTQSPTHLIKTRGQQVTLRCSPKSGHDTVSWYQQALGQGPQFIFQYYEEEERQRGNFPDRFSGHQFPNYSSELNVNALLLGDSALYLCASSLDREGDTGELFFGEGSRLTVL.

According to its frequency, this clonotype is medium-sized. The chain links TRBV27 to TRBJ2-3; with no DNA, the TCRdb D assignment of TRBD1 cannot be verified. CDR1 and CDR2 from the germline V gene are MNHEY and SMNVEV (reference sequence). The CDR3 runs 15 residues. The CDR3 sequence: CASNSFPGSTDTQYF.